Below are 17 T cell receptor beta chains sequenced from a single sample in a study of T cell clonality in common variable immunodeficiency. Findings and limits, study-wide: In common variable immunodeficiency, TCR beta chains reportedly carried fewer deletions and N-nucleotide insertions.

Their antigen targets remain unknown. Repertoires were generated with immunoSEQ multiplex PCR, while TCRdb's copy carries only in-frame clones and drops some. The sample shows over 11,000 clones, no singletons; the ten largest hold about 10%. The sequencing input was peripheral blood mononuclear cells. These receptors all come from a human donor with common variable immunodeficiency.

The part of the CDR3 DNA that was read is TGTGCCAGTGAACGGGGGGGAGGTCAGCCC. It encodes CASERGGGQP. The full CDR3 reads CASERGGGQPQHF. The V call is TRBV19, the J call TRBJ1-5; tentatively, D is TRBD1 (5 bases). The CDR3 extends 3 residues past the end of the read, so its final part is completed from the germline J gene. This CDR3 has 13 amino acids. Germline loops: CDR1 LNHDA, CDR2 SQIVND (reference sequence). V lost 8 bases, J lost 6 bases, and 14 bases lay in between. The full variable domain, rest sourced from reference TRBV19 and TRBJ1-5, is DGGITQSPKYLFRKEGQNVTLSCEQNLNHDAMYWYRQDPGQGLRLIYYSQIVNDFQKGDIAEGYSVSREKKESFPLTVTSAQKNPTAFYLCASERGGGQPQHFGDGTRLSIL.

Turning to this clone: The read ends 3 residues early relative to the CDR3; the germline J gene fills the gap. The chain links TRBV6-2 or TRBV6-3 to TRBJ2-7; 10 positions match TRBD1. Germline CDR1 and CDR2: MNHEY and SVGEGT. V lost 3 bases to trimming and J lost 3 bases; unmatched junction nucleotides: 5. CDR3 size: 15 residues. The part of the CDR3 DNA that was read is TGTGCCAGCAGTTATTCGGACAGGGGGTTCTACGAG. Amino acids: CASSYSDRGFYE. The whole CDR3 is CASSYSDRGFYEQYF.

Sample share makes this clone medium-sized. Coverage ceases 3 residues before the CDR3 finishes, and the germline J gene fills in the end. This rearrangement joins TRBV18 to TRBJ1-6; 7 bases match TRBD1. Germline V gene lookup returns CDR1 KGHSH and CDR2 LQKENI. This CDR3 is built from 14 residues. The trim removed 1 base at V and 9 bases at J, leaving 3 bases unmatched. This CDR3 is CASSPQGATSPLHF. The DNA read from the CDR3 is TGTGCCAGCTCACCACAGGGGGCAACTTCACCC. The full variable domain, rest sourced from reference TRBV18 and TRBJ1-6, is NAGVMQNPRHLVRRRGQEARLRCSPMKGHSHVYWYRQLPEEGLKFMVYLQKENIIDESGMPKERFSAEFPKEGPSILRIQQVVRGDSAAYFCASSPQGATSPLHFGNGTRLTVT.

This clone showed up just a few times. The read halts 3 residues ahead of the CDR3 end, with the missing end drawn from the germline J gene. The rearrangement links TRBV19 to TRBJ1-2, with a possible D match to TRBD1 (5 bases). Germline values: CDR1 LNHDA, CDR2 SQIVND (reference sequence). The CDR3 is made up of 14 amino acids. The ends were cut back, 7 bases at V and 4 bases at J, with 16 bases in the middle. This CDR3 reads CASTYRGARYGYTF. Partial CDR3 DNA: TGTGCCAGTACCTACCGAGGGGCTCGCTATGGC.

Remarks on this clone: The CDR3 is cut off 3 residues early in the read; its end comes from the germline J gene. The rearrangement joins TRBV7-9 to TRBJ1-4; TRBD1 aligns across 8 bases. With 2 bases clipped from V and 7 bases from J, the junction kept 6 bases outside the gene matches. The CDR3 runs to 15 residues. The V gene's germline CDR1 is SEHNR and CDR2 FQNEAQ (reference sequence). Incomplete CDR3 DNA: TGTGCCAGCAGCTTAACACAGGGGGTTGTTGAAAAA. It encodes CASSLTQGVVEK. The whole CDR3 reads CASSLTQGVVEKLFF.

A word on this clone: Coverage ceases 3 residues before the CDR3 finishes, and the germline J gene fills in the end. J is TRBJ2-1 and V is TRBV7-9; 8 bases map to TRBD2. Trimming took 6 bases from V and 7 from J; bases not matched to a gene: 5. This CDR3 comprises 13 residues. Per the germline V gene, CDR1 is SEHNR and CDR2 is FQNEAQ (reference sequence). CDR3 sequence reads: CASSNAGGNEQFF. The part of the CDR3 DNA that was read is TGTGCCAGCAGTAACGCGGGGGGTAATGAG.

This clone was observed a few times. Read data end 3 residues before the CDR3 end; the end is taken from the germline J gene. The chain employs TRBV30 and TRBJ1-5, with D uncertain. The germline gives CDR1 GTSNPN, CDR2 SVGIG (reference sequence). The CDR3 totals 14 residues. Trimming shortened V by 0 bases and J by 1 base, and 7 bases separated the two germline ends. CDR3 amino acids: CAWSVPRSNQPQHF. The CDR3 DNA, read in part, is TGTGCCTGGAGTGTACCCAGGAGCAATCAGCCC.

Turning to this clone: The read halts 3 residues ahead of the CDR3 end, with the missing end drawn from the germline J gene. The J gene is TRBJ2-5, the V gene TRBV20-1, with TRBD2 matching over 7 bases. The CDR3 has 14 residues. Germline lookup yields CDR1 DFQATT and CDR2 SNEGSKA (reference sequence). J gave up 4 bases and V 3 bases, and 8 bases lay outside the gene matches. The CDR3: CSARTSSARETQYF. The CDR3 DNA, read in part, is TGCAGTGCTAGGACTAGCTCGGCGCGAGAGACC.

This clone was detected a few times. The DNA ends 3 residues before the CDR3 does, and the rest of the CDR3 is filled in from the germline J gene. The chain is built from TRBV18 and TRBJ2-1; D is ambiguous. This CDR3 has 16 residues. Germline lookup yields CDR1 KGHSH and CDR2 LQKENI. The V gene lost 4 bases and the J gene lost 0 bases, with 13 bases spanning the gap. The CDR3 protein is CASSRALGPSYNEQFF. CDR3 DNA (partial): TGTGCCAGCTCACGGGCCCTGGGCCCCTCCTACAATGAG.

With respect to this clone: The read ends 3 residues before the CDR3 terminus; that terminus is restored from the germline J gene. The chain carries TRBV18 and TRBJ1-1, with a tentative D call TRBD1 (6 bases). The CDR3 consists of 15 residues. From germline, CDR1 is KGHSH and CDR2 LQKENI. V lost 1 base to trimming and J lost 5 bases, with 14 bases between them. CDR3 loop: CASSPLGGLGTEAFF. The CDR3 DNA, read in part, is TGTGCCAGCTCACCACTCGGGGGGCTGGGTACTGAA.

This clone was counted between two and nine times. The read terminates 3 residues before the CDR3 end, so the remaining end is supplied by the germline J gene. J is TRBJ2-3 and V is TRBV7-2; 8 bases are a match to TRBD2. The CDR3 consists of 14 residues. Germline CDR1 reads SGHTA; CDR2 reads FQGNSA. J gave up 6 bases and V 8 bases, and 10 bases lay outside the gene matches. The sequenced part of the CDR3 DNA is TGTGCCAGCTGGTTAGCGGGGCGACCGGATACG. Translating gives CASWLAGRPDT. The full CDR3 protein is CASWLAGRPDTQYF.

CDR3 DNA (partial): TGTGCCAGTCGGCCGGCCCGACAGGGAGGAGGGCACTACGAG. This gives the protein CASRPARQGGGHYE. The whole CDR3 sequence is CASRPARQGGGHYEQYF. This sequence joins TRBV13 and TRBJ2-7, with D tentatively TRBD1 (7 bases). Coverage ceases 3 residues before the CDR3 finishes, and the germline J gene fills in the end. V shed 9 bases and J shed 3 bases, with 27 bases lying between them. The CDR3 has 17 amino acids. Germline V gives CDR1 PRHDT, CDR2 FYEKMQ (reference sequence). Together with reference TRBV13 and TRBJ2-7, the CDR3 gives the full variable domain: AAGVIQSPRHLIKEKRETATLKCYPIPRHDTVYWYQQGPGQDPQFLISFYEKMQSDKGSIPDRFSAQQFSDYHSELNMSSLELGDSALYFCASRPARQGGGHYEQYFGPGTRLTVT.

The sequenced CDR3 bases are TGTGCCAGCAGCTTAACCGGGACAGGGCGGGCTGAA. Protein product: CASSLTGTGRAE. The CDR3 as a whole reads CASSLTGTGRAEAFF. The J gene is TRBJ1-1, the V gene TRBV7-3; TRBD1 aligns across 9 bases. The read ends 3 residues shy of where the CDR3 ends; the end is completed using the germline J gene. The germline CDR1 and CDR2 sequences are SGHTA and FQGTGA. J lost 6 bases, V lost 0 bases, and 5 bases had no gene match. The CDR3 spans 15 residues.

Comments on this clone: The observed sequence ends 3 residues before the CDR3 terminus, with the missing tail filled in from the germline J gene. The chain uses TRBV7-2 and TRBJ2-2; TRBD2 agrees at 8 bases. Losses at the gene ends were 2 bases for V and 6 bases for J; bases not matched to a gene: 5. The CDR3 spans 15 residues. Germline V CDR1 and CDR2: SGHTA, FQGNSA. The CDR3 protein is CASSLTPGGPGELFF. The covered CDR3 bases are TGTGCCAGCAGCTTAACCCCGGGGGGGCCCGGGGAG. The full variable domain, rest sourced from reference TRBV7-2 and TRBJ2-2, is GAGVSQSPSNKVTEKGKDVELRCDPISGHTALYWYRQSLGQGLEFLIYFQGNSAPDKSGLPSDRFSAERTGGSVSTLTIQRTQQEDSAVYLCASSLTPGGPGELFFGEGSRLTVL.

There are a few counts of this clone. The CDR3 end is not reached by the read, which stops 3 residues before it; the germline J gene fills it in. The chain has TRBV7-2 and TRBJ1-5; possibly TRBD1 for D (6 bases). The CDR3 covers 15 residues. V dropped 5 bases and J dropped 0 bases, with 11 bases sitting between them. Germline V gene sequence: CDR1 SGHTA, CDR2 FQGNSA. This chain's CDR3 is CASSRTGNSNQPQHF. CDR3 DNA, as far as it was read: TGTGCCAGCAGCCGAACAGGGAATAGCAATCAGCCC.

About this clone itself: The DNA ends 3 residues before the CDR3 does, and the rest of the CDR3 is filled in from the germline J gene. This chain links TRBV18 with TRBJ1-1; TRBD1 aligns across 10 bases. Germline trimming cut 5 bases from V and 1 base from J; bases unmatched to any gene: 4. Germline V gene lookup returns CDR1 KGHSH and CDR2 LQKENI. CDR3 length: 15 residues. The CDR3 sequence: CASSDRGRGNTEAFF. The DNA read from the CDR3 is TGTGCCAGCTCAGACAGGGGGCGTGGGAACACTGAA. Supplemented by reference TRBV18 and TRBJ1-1, the full variable domain reads NAGVMQNPRHLVRRRGQEARLRCSPMKGHSHVYWYRQLPEEGLKFMVYLQKENIIDESGMPKERFSAEFPKEGPSILRIQQVVRGDSAAYFCASSDRGRGNTEAFFGQGTRLTVV.

Note on this clone: The sequence runs out 3 residues before the end of the CDR3; the remainder is reconstructed from the germline J gene. This chain connects TRBV2 to TRBJ2-3; 10 nucleotides match TRBD2. The V and J ends lost 1 base and 7 bases, in that order; junction bases with no gene match: 8. This CDR3 has 16 amino acids. Germline CDR1 and CDR2: SNHLY and FYNNEI. The CDR3 DNA, read in part, is TGTGCCAGCAGTGAAGGAGCAGCGGGGGGGCCATATACG. Protein product: CASSEGAAGGPYT. The whole CDR3 sequence reads CASSEGAAGGPYTQYF.